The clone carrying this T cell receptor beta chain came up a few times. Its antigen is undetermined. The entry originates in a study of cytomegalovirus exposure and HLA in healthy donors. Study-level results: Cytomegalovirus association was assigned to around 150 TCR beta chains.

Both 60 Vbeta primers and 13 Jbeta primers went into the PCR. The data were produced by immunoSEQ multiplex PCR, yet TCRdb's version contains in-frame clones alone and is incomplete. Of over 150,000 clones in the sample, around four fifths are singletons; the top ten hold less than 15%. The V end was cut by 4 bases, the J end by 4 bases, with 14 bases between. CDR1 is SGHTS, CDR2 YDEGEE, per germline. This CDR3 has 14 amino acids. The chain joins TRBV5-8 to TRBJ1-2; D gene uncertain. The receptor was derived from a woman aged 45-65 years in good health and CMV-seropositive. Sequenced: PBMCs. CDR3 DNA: TGTGCCAGCAGCCCAACGGCGGGCTTCTATGGCTACACCTTC. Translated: CASSPTAGFYGYTF. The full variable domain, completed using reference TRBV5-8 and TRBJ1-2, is EAGVTQSPTHLIKTRGQQATLRCSPISGHTSVYWYQQALGLGLQFLLWYDEGEERNRGNFPPRFSGRQFPNYSSELNVNALELEDSALYLCASSPTAGFYGYTFGSGTRLTVV.